The 28 T cell receptor beta chains in this list originate from one sample, sequenced in a study of vaccination effects on CD4 cells after COVID-19. Before any sequencing was done, the ViraFEST assay used viral peptide pools to expand antigen-specific CD4+ T cells. Having been cultured for ten to eleven days, the cells underwent CD4+ T cell isolation. PCR-confirmed SARS-CoV-2 infection occurred in the person between March and December 2020. The participants, recipients of two vaccine doses, got either BNT162b2 or mRNA-1273. Generated by immunoSEQ multiplex PCR, the TCRdb table keeps only in-frame clones and is missing some. The table includes roughly 17,000 clones, around 74% detected once. Their target antigens are unknown. Here the sequenced sample was CD4+ T cells from PBMCs cultured with SARS-CoV-2 spike peptides, taken after COVID-19 vaccination. These receptor sequences come from a human donor who had a prior SARS-CoV-2 infection.

The chain couples TRBV25-1 to TRBJ2-7; TRBD2 matches at 8 bases. The J segment lost 7 bases and the V segment lost 4 bases, leaving 9 bases of the junction unmatched. Germline V gene data show CDR1 as MGHDK and CDR2 as SYGVNS. This CDR3 comprises 14 residues. The CDR3 nucleotides are TGTGCCAGCAGTGGTACGGGAGGGCCGAAAGAGCAGTACTTC. Protein: CASSGTGGPKEQYF.

This chain links TRBV7-2 with TRBJ2-3; D unresolved. V was clipped by 3 bases and J by 2 bases, with 6 bases between them. Germline assignment: CDR1 SGHTA and CDR2 FQGNSA. CDR3 size: 13 residues. The CDR3 coding sequence is TGTGCCAGCAGCTTGGCTTTCACAGATACGCAGTATTTT. Its protein product is CASSLAFTDTQYF.

The chain carries TRBV24-1 and TRBJ1-5, with D possibly matching TRBD1 (6 bases). The CDR3 runs to 13 residues. Germline values: CDR1 KGHDR, CDR2 SFDVKD. V dropped 3 bases and J dropped 7 bases, with 9 bases sitting between them. This CDR3 reads CATSDQGRQPQHF. The CDR3 DNA is TGTGCCACCAGTGATCAGGGGCGACAGCCCCAGCATTTT.

The chain combines TRBV5-1 with TRBJ2-7; no definite D call. This CDR3 region has 12 residues. The V end lost 2 bases, the J end lost 6 bases, and 9 bases lay between the germline ends. Germline CDR1 reads SGHRS; CDR2 reads YFSETQ. In DNA, the CDR3 is TGCGCCAGCAGCTTACCCCTGGGCGAGCAGTACTTC. Translated: CASSLPLGEQYF.

This sequence joins TRBV7-2 and TRBJ2-7; 11 positions match TRBD1. The CDR3 sequence is 17 residues long. CDR1 and CDR2 from the germline V gene are SGHTA and FQGNSA. The V segment lost 1 base and the J segment 5 bases; nucleotides outside the gene matches: 10. The CDR3 DNA reads TGTGCCAGCAGCTTAGGGTTAAGGACAGGGGGCGTAAACGAGCAGTACTTC. It specifies CASSLGLRTGGVNEQYF.

The V gene is TRBV10-3, the J gene TRBJ2-2; 7 bases fit TRBD1. Germline trimming cut 10 bases from V and 6 bases from J; bases unmatched to any gene: 11. CDR3 length: 14 amino acids. Germline V gene lookup returns CDR1 ENHRY and CDR2 SYGVKD. CDR3 sequence reads: CATRTGDKPGELFF. The CDR3 DNA follows: TGTGCCACGCGAACAGGGGATAAGCCCGGGGAGCTGTTTTTT.

V gene TRBV14 combines with J gene TRBJ2-7; D gene unclear. This CDR3 is built from 11 residues. The V end was cut by 4 bases, the J end by 3 bases, with 4 bases between. Per germline, CDR1 SGHDN and CDR2 FVKESK. CDR3 nucleotides: TGTGCCAGCAGCCTCCGCTACGAGCAGTACTTC. It translates to CASSLRYEQYF. The full variable domain, in which reference TRBV14 and TRBJ2-7 provide the parts outside the CDR3, is EAGVTQFPSHSVIEKGQTVTLRCDPISGHDNLYWYRRVMGKEIKFLLHFVKESKQDESGMPNNRFLAERTGGTYSTLKVQPAELEDSGVYFCASSLRYEQYFGPGTRLTVT.

The chain recombines TRBV11-3 with TRBJ2-1; 11 nucleotides agree with TRBD2. After removal of 1 base from V and 7 bases from J, the junction contained 3 bases not matched to a gene. Germline V CDR1 and CDR2: SGHNT, YENEEA. The CDR3 length is 15 residues. The CDR3 nucleotides are TGTGCCAGCAGCTTAGCTAGCGGGAGGCAAAATGAGCAGTTCTTC. Its translation: CASSLASGRQNEQFF. Full variable domain (outside the CDR3, taken from reference TRBV11-3 and TRBJ2-1): EAGVVQSPRYKIIEKKQPVAFWCNPISGHNTLYWYLQNLGQGPELLIRYENEEAVDDSQLPKDRFSAERLKGVDSTLKIQPAELGDSAVYLCASSLASGRQNEQFFGPGTRLTVL.

CDR3 region: CASSIGDRGRGYTF. DNA of the CDR3: TGTGCCAGTAGTATAGGGGACAGGGGACGGGGCTACACCTTC. The V gene is TRBV19, the J gene TRBJ1-2, with 10 bases lining up with TRBD1. The CDR3 has 14 amino acids. Germline V CDR1 and CDR2: LNHDA, SQIVND (reference sequence). V lost 1 base, J lost 8 bases, and 4 bases stayed unmatched.

The chain combines TRBV11-3 with TRBJ2-7, with unresolved D. This CDR3 is built from 14 residues. Per germline, CDR1 SGHNT and CDR2 YENEEA. The V end was cut by 5 bases, the J end by 5 bases, with 16 bases between. CDR3 in DNA: TGTGCCAGCAGCCCGCCTTTTAGGCCTGACGAGCAGTACTTC. Translated: CASSPPFRPDEQYF.

V and J are TRBV21-1 and TRBJ2-5; the table's TRBD1 call for D was not verified on the DNA. TRBV21-1 is flagged as a pseudogene. The CDR3 loop spans 14 amino acids. The CDR3 reads CASRSRTGRETQYF. DNA for the CDR3: TGTGCCAGCAGGTCGCGGACAGGGAGAGAGACCCAGTACTTC.

This chain joins TRBV3-1 (or the pseudogene TRBV3-2) and TRBJ2-3; TRBD2 agrees at 10 bases. This CDR3 spans 20 amino acids. Germline lookup yields CDR1 LGHDT and CDR2 YNNKEL (reference sequence). After removal of 0 bases from V and 2 bases from J, the junction contained 14 bases not matched to a gene. CDR3 in amino acids: CASSQDPWASGRGYTDTQYF. CDR3 coding DNA: TGTGCCAGCAGCCAAGATCCTTGGGCTAGCGGGAGAGGGTACACAGATACGCAGTATTTT.

The V call is TRBV18, the J call TRBJ2-7, with TRBD1 identical over 7 bases. This CDR3 comprises 15 residues. V shed 4 bases, J shed 3 bases, and the junction held 9 bases outside the gene matches. CDR1 and CDR2 (germline): KGHSH, LQKENI. CDR3 nucleotide sequence: TGTGCCAGCTCACTCCACAGGGGTGCCCTCTACGAGCAGTACTTC. Protein sequence: CASSLHRGALYEQYF.

The chain carries TRBV20-1 and TRBJ2-7; D remains ambiguous. Germline values: CDR1 DFQATT, CDR2 SNEGSKA (reference sequence). V lost 5 bases, J lost 5 bases, and 10 bases lay in between. CDR3 size: 11 residues. The DNA of the CDR3 is TGCAGTGCTCCTTTTGACCACGAGCAGTACTTC. Its protein is CSAPFDHEQYF.

V and J are TRBV29-1 and TRBJ2-1, with D perhaps being TRBD1 or TRBD2 (5 bases each). The CDR3 length is 12 residues. From germline, CDR1 is SQVTM and CDR2 ANQGSEA. Trimming left V 6 bases short and J 7 bases short, with 13 bases between. The CDR3 reads CSVTGTENEQFF. The CDR3 DNA reads as TGCAGCGTGACGGGGACGGAGAATGAGCAGTTCTTC.

This clone was observed once. The V gene is TRBV5-4, the J gene TRBJ2-7; D might be TRBD1 or TRBD2, each matching 5 bases. V lost 0 bases to trimming and J lost 5 bases, with 12 bases between them. From germline, CDR1 is SGHNT and CDR2 YYREEE (reference sequence). This CDR3 is built from 14 residues. The CDR3 nucleotides are TGTGCCAGCAGCTTGGGGGGACGGAGCGACGAGCAGTACTTC. It translates to CASSLGGRSDEQYF.

The chain has TRBV7-9 and TRBJ1-3; the D is unclear. Germline-derived CDR1 and CDR2 are SEHNR and FQNEAQ (reference sequence). V lost 7 bases and J 0 bases, leaving 13 bases between the germline ends. CDR3 length: 15 amino acids. DNA for the CDR3: TGTGCCAGCACGTTGGCCGAAAGCTCTGGAAACACCATATATTTT. This encodes CASTLAESSGNTIYF.

The chain combines TRBV12-3 or TRBV12-4 with TRBJ2-7; D is unclear. The germline V and J ends were trimmed by 3 bases and 4 bases, with 4 bases remaining between them. This CDR3 is 11 amino acids long. The DNA for the CDR3 is TGTGCCAGCAGTTTTCATTACGAGCAGTACTTC. Translating gives CASSFHYEQYF.

The chain joins TRBV5-1 to TRBJ1-3, with TRBD1 as a possible D gene (5 bases). The CDR3 totals 16 residues. Germline CDR1 reads SGHRS; CDR2 reads YFSETQ. The V end was cut by 4 bases, the J end by 0 bases, with 14 bases between. The DNA for the CDR3 is TGCGCCAGCAGCCCCGATGGGACGGTCTCTGGAAACACCATATATTTT. Its translation is CASSPDGTVSGNTIYF.

V is TRBV28 and J is TRBJ1-1; D unclear. The CDR3 extends over 16 amino acids. Per germline, CDR1 MDHEN and CDR2 SYDVKM. Trimming cost V 6 bases and J 1 base, with 18 bases left between them. The CDR3 is CASRPSDGRENTEAFF. The CDR3 DNA is TGTGCCAGCAGGCCAAGCGACGGACGGGAGAACACTGAAGCTTTCTTT. Based on the CDR3 plus reference TRBV28 and TRBJ1-1, the full variable domain is DVKVTQSSRYLVKRTGEKVFLECVQDMDHENMFWYRQDPGLGLRLIYFSYDVKMKEKGDIPEGYSVSREKKERFSLILESASTNQTSMYLCASRPSDGRENTEAFFGQGTRLTVV.

This clone was seen just once. The gene calls are TRBV3-1 (or the pseudogene TRBV3-2) and TRBJ2-2, with D tentatively TRBD1 (6 bases). Germline CDR1 and CDR2: LGHDT and YNNKEL (reference sequence). The V end was cut by 1 base, the J end by 6 bases, with 12 bases between. The CDR3 loop spans 15 amino acids. CDR3 DNA: TGTGCCAGCAGCCAAGTTACAGGGCTGGCCGGGGAGCTGTTTTTT. It codes for CASSQVTGLAGELFF.

This chain joins TRBV11-3 and TRBJ2-1; 8 positions agree with TRBD2. CDR1 is SGHNT and CDR2 is YENEEA in the germline V gene. This CDR3 is 15 amino acids long. The ends lost 0 bases at V and 5 bases at J; junction bases unmatched: 3. The CDR3 bases are TGTGCCAGCAGCTTAGAGGGACTAGGACACAATGAGCAGTTCTTC. The encoded protein is CASSLEGLGHNEQFF.

This chain joins TRBV15 and TRBJ2-2; the D gene is possibly TRBD2 (5 bases). This CDR3 is 16 amino acids long. Trimming took 3 bases from V and 3 from J, leaving 14 bases between them. Germline CDR1 is LNHNV and CDR2 is YYDKDF (reference sequence). The CDR3 nucleotides read TGTGCCACCAGCAGGACCGGGGTTGGGTACACCGGGGAGCTGTTTTTT. Translating gives CATSRTGVGYTGELFF.

V usage is TRBV10-3 and J usage is TRBJ2-3; 8 positions match TRBD1. Germline V lookup: CDR1 ENHRY, CDR2 SYGVKD. After removal of 11 bases from V and 5 bases from J, the junction contained 12 bases not matched to a gene. The CDR3 consists of 14 residues. The CDR3 nucleotides read TGTGCCGTTGGAAAGGACAGGGCTGGAGATACGCAGTATTTT. Residues: CAVGKDRAGDTQYF.

This clone came up once. The V gene is TRBV20-1, the J gene TRBJ2-5; D is undetermined. The CDR3 spans 11 residues. Deletions cut 8 bases from V and 5 bases from J, with 12 bases between. CDR1 and CDR2 from the germline V gene are DFQATT and SNEGSKA (reference sequence). CDR3 amino acids: CSPRFAETQYF. Written as DNA, the CDR3 is TGCAGTCCGCGGTTTGCGGAGACCCAGTACTTC.

V is TRBV18 and J is TRBJ2-1; no clear D. The CDR3 has 15 amino acids. V lost 3 bases and J 8 bases, leaving 17 bases between the germline ends. Germline V gives CDR1 KGHSH, CDR2 LQKENI. CDR3 loop: CASSPPTAGIDEQFF. In DNA, the CDR3 is TGTGCCAGCTCACCCCCGACCGCCGGTATAGATGAGCAGTTCTTC.

The chain employs TRBV7-9 and TRBJ2-7, with TRBD2 as a possible D gene (6 bases). CDR3 size: 15 residues. V was shortened by 1 base and J by 2 bases, with 12 bases between the two germline ends. Germline CDR1 reads SEHNR; CDR2 reads FQNEAQ (reference sequence). The CDR3 DNA is TGTGCCAGCAGCTTAGGGAGGGGAGGAGCCTACGAGCAGTACTTC. Protein sequence: CASSLGRGGAYEQYF.

This chain links TRBV4-1 with TRBJ2-5; D unclear. The V gene's germline CDR1 is MGHRA and CDR2 YSYEKL. The CDR3 runs to 13 residues. V dropped 2 bases and J dropped 5 bases, with 9 bases sitting between them. This CDR3 is CASSQPPGETQYF. CDR3 nucleotide sequence: TGCGCCAGCAGCCAACCCCCCGGTGAGACCCAGTACTTC.